The next 25 T cell receptor beta chains were all read from a single sample in a study of cytomegalovirus exposure and HLA in healthy donors. With 60 Vbeta and 13 Jbeta primers, the PCR was carried out. Repertoires were generated with immunoSEQ multiplex PCR, while TCRdb's copy carries only in-frame clones and drops some. Altogether 120,000 to 150,000 clones are present, approximately 9% being singletons, with the ten largest covering 1.5% to 2%. The specimen sequenced was PBMCs. These receptors all come from a male donor in good health and CMV-seronegative.

Only a few counts were recorded for this clone. The V gene is TRBV5-4, the J gene TRBJ2-7; 9 nucleotides line up with TRBD2. CDR1 SGHNT and CDR2 YYREEE come from the germline V gene (reference sequence). The CDR3 sequence is 14 residues long. Germline trimming cut 0 bases from V and 3 bases from J; bases unmatched to any gene: 1. The CDR3 here is CASSLGLADYEQYF. In nucleotides, the CDR3 is TGTGCCAGCAGCTTGGGACTAGCGGACTACGAGCAGTACTTC.

J is TRBJ1-2 and V is TRBV5-1; 12 bases are a match to TRBD1. The CDR3 length is 14 residues. V was clipped by 4 bases and J by 7 bases; unmatched bases: 5. From germline, CDR1 is SGHRS and CDR2 YFSETQ. CDR3 DNA: TGCGCCAGCAGCGCAGGGACAGGGGGCCTTGGCTACACCTTC. Residues: CASSAGTGGLGYTF. The whole variable domain, remainder taken from reference TRBV5-1 and TRBJ1-2, is KAGVTQTPRYLIKTRGQQVTLSCSPISGHRSVSWYQQTPGQGLQFLFEYFSETQRNKGNFPGRFSGRQFSNSRSEMNVSTLELGDSALYLCASSAGTGGLGYTFGSGTRLTVV.

This clone has more than one count but fewer than ten. The rearrangement joins TRBV28 to TRBJ2-7, with 10 bases aligning to TRBD1. Germline V gene lookup returns CDR1 MDHEN and CDR2 SYDVKM. The ends lost 10 bases at V and 3 bases at J; junction bases unmatched: 18. The CDR3 runs to 17 residues. CDR3 protein: CATRGTGDGRDIYEQYF. CDR3 sequence (DNA): TGTGCCACCAGAGGGACAGGGGACGGGAGGGATATCTACGAGCAGTACTTC.

This clone has just a few counts. This chain uses TRBV6-6 with TRBJ1-5; a weak D match, TRBD1 (5 bases). The V gene lost 2 bases and the J gene lost 4 bases, with 9 bases spanning the gap. This CDR3 is built from 14 residues. CDR1 MNHNY and CDR2 SVGAGI come from the germline V gene (reference sequence). CDR3 amino acids: CASSYGAGNQPQHF. Here the CDR3 DNA reads TGTGCCAGCAGTTACGGGGCCGGGAATCAGCCCCAGCATTTT.

This clone was picked up a small number of times. CDR3 region: CASSLQIRQGSTNEKLFF. CDR3 DNA: TGCGCCAGCAGCTTACAAATCCGACAGGGGTCAACTAATGAAAAACTGTTTTTT. The rearrangement joins TRBV4-3 to TRBJ1-4; 8 nucleotides agree with TRBD1. Per the germline V gene, CDR1 is LGHNA and CDR2 is YSLEER. The length of the CDR3 is 18 residues. Trimming cost V 5 bases and J 0 bases; bases outside gene matches: 11.

This clone was observed a handful of times. The V gene is TRBV4-1, the J gene TRBJ1-2, with D maybe TRBD1 (5 bases). The CDR3 spans 15 residues. CDR1 is MGHRA and CDR2 is YSYEKL in the germline V gene. Trimming stripped 0 bases from V and 2 bases from J, with 10 bases between. CDR3 bases: TGCGCCAGCAGCCAAGAGGCAGGGCAGAACTATGGCTACACCTTC. Its translation: CASSQEAGQNYGYTF.

This clone has more than one count but fewer than ten. This sequence joins TRBV28 and TRBJ2-1; 10 bases map to TRBD2. V lost 6 bases, J lost 6 bases, and 14 bases stayed unmatched. CDR3 length: 17 amino acids. CDR1 is MDHEN, CDR2 SYDVKM, per germline. CDR3 in amino acids: CASSPLKGAGGLNEQFF. The CDR3 DNA sequence: TGTGCCAGCAGCCCCCTTAAAGGAGCGGGAGGGCTCAATGAGCAGTTCTTC.

This sequence joins TRBV29-1 and TRBJ1-1; D might be TRBD1 (5 bases). The CDR3 runs 13 residues. Trimming took 0 bases from V and 2 from J, leaving 7 bases between them. CDR1 SQVTM and CDR2 ANQGSEA come from the germline V gene. DNA of the CDR3: TGCAGCGTTGAAGAGGGACTAAACACTGAAGCTTTCTTT. Protein product: CSVEEGLNTEAFF.

This clone occurred a few times. This chain uses TRBV30 with TRBJ2-3; a possible D gene is TRBD2 (6 bases). V was cut by 5 bases and J by 1 base, with 16 bases left in between. Germline loops: CDR1 GTSNPN, CDR2 SVGIG (reference sequence). The CDR3 runs 15 residues. The CDR3 loop reads CAWRFAGRRTDTQYF. CDR3 nucleotides: TGTGCCTGGCGCTTTGCAGGGAGGCGCACAGATACGCAGTATTTT.

This chain joins TRBV27 and TRBJ2-5; TRBD1 matches at 11 bases. Trimming took 5 bases from V and 5 from J; bases not matched to a gene: 19. The CDR3 has 19 amino acids. Germline assignment: CDR1 MNHEY and CDR2 SMNVEV (reference sequence). CDR3 protein: CASSRFPPRRGTGGETQYF. The CDR3 DNA sequence: TGTGCCAGCAGTAGGTTCCCTCCCCGTCGGGGGACAGGGGGGGAGACCCAGTACTTC.

This clone occurred a few times. The V and J genes are TRBV5-6 and TRBJ2-7; TRBD1 matches at 8 bases. Germline CDR1 reads SGHDT; CDR2 reads YYEEEE. This CDR3 comprises 13 residues. With V trimmed by 4 bases and J by 2 bases, 2 bases remained unmatched. The CDR3 loop reads CASSPTGAYEQYF. As DNA, the CDR3 is TGTGCCAGCAGCCCGACAGGGGCCTACGAGCAGTACTTC.

This clone was counted only a few times. The chain employs TRBV5-6 and TRBJ2-3, with D maybe TRBD2 (5 bases). Germline values: CDR1 SGHDT, CDR2 YYEEEE. There are 16 residues in the CDR3. V lost 4 bases and J 6 bases, leaving 21 bases between the germline ends. The CDR3 bases are TGTGCCAGCAGCCGCCGTGCCGCAACTAGAATGGATACGCAGTATTTT. Amino acids: CASSRRAATRMDTQYF.

The chain is built from TRBV2 and TRBJ1-2, with D tentatively TRBD1 (5 bases). The CDR3 runs to 14 residues. Germline V gene lookup returns CDR1 SNHLY and CDR2 FYNNEI. The V end lost 1 base, the J end lost 7 bases, and 13 bases lay between the germline ends. CDR3 nucleotides: TGTGCCAGCAGTGAAGTTGACAGAGTGGGTGGCTACACCTTC. Translation: CASSEVDRVGGYTF.

The V call is TRBV28, the J call TRBJ1-6, with a tentative D call TRBD1 (5 bases). Germline V gene sequence: CDR1 MDHEN, CDR2 SYDVKM. CDR3 size: 16 residues. V lost 3 bases and J 7 bases, leaving 16 bases between the germline ends. The CDR3 DNA follows: TGTGCCAGCAGTTTGTATCGGGGGGTTATCAATTCACCCCTCCACTTT. Its protein product is CASSLYRGVINSPLHF. The variable domain in full, with the rest retrieved from reference TRBV28 and TRBJ1-6, is DVKVTQSSRYLVKRTGEKVFLECVQDMDHENMFWYRQDPGLGLRLIYFSYDVKMKEKGDIPEGYSVSREKKERFSLILESASTNQTSMYLCASSLYRGVINSPLHFGNGTRLTVT.

The chain combines TRBV5-3 with TRBJ2-7, with 7 bases that match TRBD2. TRBV5-3 is known as an ORF, though its function is uncertain. CDR3 length equals 15 residues. The junction had 14 bases not matched to a gene; V was cut back by 10 bases and J by 1 base. CDR3 in amino acids: CAGPPIAGLSYEQYF. The DNA for the CDR3 is TGTGCCGGCCCACCTATAGCGGGTCTTTCCTACGAGCAGTACTTC.

This clone was detected a few times. V and J are TRBV28 and TRBJ1-2; D uncertain. Germline CDR1 and CDR2: MDHEN and SYDVKM. The CDR3 runs to 11 residues. Between the trimmed V and J ends, which lost 4 bases and 7 bases, there was a span of 7 bases. The CDR3 loop is CASSSEAGYTF. CDR3 sequence (DNA): TGTGCCAGCAGTTCCGAGGCTGGCTACACCTTC.

In DNA form, the CDR3 reads TGCGCCAGCAGTACACCGACCGGGAGGGCCTACGAGCAGTACTTC. The encoded protein is CASSTPTGRAYEQYF. J is TRBJ2-7 and V is TRBV10-1; 8 nucleotides align to TRBD2. Germline V gene sequence: CDR1 WNHNN, CDR2 SYGVQD (reference sequence). The CDR3 totals 15 residues. V gave up 5 bases and J gave up 2 bases; unmatched junction bases: 8.

DNA of the CDR3: TGTGCCAGCAAAGGCAGAGGGGGAACAGATACGCAGTATTTT. As protein: CASKGRGGTDTQYF. The chain has TRBV6-1 and TRBJ2-3, with a possible D match to TRBD1 (6 bases). Germline-derived CDR1 and CDR2 are MNHNS and SASEGT. The V end lost 7 bases, the J end lost 3 bases, and 14 bases lay between the germline ends. The CDR3 runs 14 residues.

The CDR3 region is CASSQGRGGQYF. For the CDR3, the DNA is TGTGCCAGCAGCCAAGGGAGGGGGGGGCAGTACTTC. The chain recombines TRBV14 with TRBJ2-7, with D possibly matching TRBD2 (7 bases). This CDR3 region has 12 residues. Germline assignment: CDR1 SGHDN and CDR2 FVKESK. Trimming pared 1 base from V and 9 bases from J, leaving 10 bases between.

This clone was detected a few times. This chain links TRBV10-3 with TRBJ2-1; 7 bases fit TRBD1. Germline-derived CDR1 and CDR2 are ENHRY and SYGVKD. This CDR3 is built from 15 residues. The V gene end was trimmed by 3 bases and the J gene end by 6 bases; junction bases not matched to a gene: 8. The CDR3 DNA follows: TGTGCCATCAGTGAAGGGACAGCCTACCGCAATGAGCAGTTCTTC. It codes for CAISEGTAYRNEQFF.

The chain combines TRBV10-3 with TRBJ2-3, with 7 bases that match TRBD2. Germline CDR1 reads ENHRY; CDR2 reads SYGVKD. V shed 4 bases, J shed 1 base, and the junction held 8 bases outside the gene matches. This CDR3 region has 16 residues. As DNA, the CDR3 is TGTGCCATCAGTGCACGATCTAGCGGACGCACAGATACGCAGTATTTT. This codes for CAISARSSGRTDTQYF.

The genes are TRBV7-9 and TRBJ1-4, with 7 bases aligning to TRBD1. CDR3 length: 15 residues. Germline values: CDR1 SEHNR, CDR2 FQNEAQ (reference sequence). The V segment lost 4 bases and the J segment 3 bases; nucleotides outside the gene matches: 5. CDR3 DNA: TGTGCCAGCAGCTCACCAGGGGGACCTAATGAAAAACTGTTTTTT. Protein product: CASSSPGGPNEKLFF. Supplemented by reference TRBV7-9 and TRBJ1-4, the full variable domain reads DTGVSQNPRHKITKRGQNVTFRCDPISEHNRLYWYRQTLGQGPEFLTYFQNEAQLEKSRLLSDRFSAERPKGSFSTLEIQRTEQGDSAMYLCASSSPGGPNEKLFFGSGTQLSVL.

The chain carries TRBV6-1 and TRBJ1-2; tentative D call: TRBD1 (5 bases). The ends were cut back, 4 bases at V and 0 bases at J, with 24 bases in the middle. The length of the CDR3 is 19 residues. Germline V CDR1 and CDR2: MNHNS, SASEGT. The CDR3 nucleotides are TGTGCCAGCAGTGGGACGAAGGGGCGATCCAACATAGCTAACTATGGCTACACCTTC. Translating it yields CASSGTKGRSNIANYGYTF.

The CDR3 DNA is TGTGCCAGCAGCTTAGTAGGACAGGGGGCTTCCGAGCAGTACTTC. Its translation: CASSLVGQGASEQYF. The chain is built from TRBV7-8 and TRBJ2-7, with 11 bases that match TRBD1. Per germline, CDR1 SGHVS and CDR2 FQNEAQ. J was trimmed by 6 bases and V by 1 base; bases with no gene match: 5. The CDR3 runs 15 residues.

Only a few counts were recorded for this clone. The chain recombines TRBV5-4 with TRBJ1-1; D remains ambiguous. CDR1 and CDR2 from the germline V gene are SGHNT and YYREEE (reference sequence). Trimming removed 1 base at V and 0 bases at J, with 10 bases between. The CDR3 sequence is 15 residues long. The CDR3: CASSLFGRLNTEAFF. CDR3 sequence (DNA): TGTGCCAGCAGCTTGTTTGGTAGATTGAACACTGAAGCTTTCTTT.